This entry concerns a single TCR beta chain. Its antigen is not identified. This sample was included in a study of beta chain features in type 1 diabetes. Germline V lookup: CDR1 SGHNT, CDR2 YYREEE (reference sequence). The CDR3 extends over 14 amino acids. V shed 5 bases, J shed 7 bases, and the junction held 11 bases outside the gene matches. Sequencing targeted expressed TCRB transcripts, as all isolated RNA had been reverse transcribed. Assay used: immunoSEQ multiplex PCR; TCRdb lists only in-frame clones, some missing. The sample lists approximately 250,000 clones, 24% occurring once. General study findings and limits: Shortening of TCRB CDR3s, moderate but significant, appeared in all four CD4+ subsets of Type 1 diabetes patients. The analysis here could not establish whether HLA type shapes TCRB rearrangement. Among type 1 diabetes patients, VDJ junctions had fewer insertions and more deletions.

Central memory, naive, regulatory and stem cell-like memory CD4+ cells were sorted by CD45RO/CCR7/CD25/CD127/CD95/CD27. The sequence was collected from a woman aged 30 to 39 with type 1 diabetes. The chain joins TRBV5-4 to TRBJ1-1; 7 bases are shared with TRBD1. Sequencing was performed on naive CD4+ T cells from blood. The CDR3: CASRRGQTEVEAFF. DNA for the CDR3: TGTGCCAGCAGAAGGGGACAGACCGAAGTTGAAGCTTTCTTT.